The source of this T cell receptor (beta chain) is a study of blood T cell repertoires in COVID-19. Method: immunoSEQ multiplex PCR; TCRdb's copy keeps in-frame clones and lacks some. In the table there are 84,000 or so clones, roughly 77% of which are singletons. The germline V gene has CDR1 SGHAT and CDR2 FQNNGV. Trimming left V 5 bases short and J 1 base short, with 14 bases between. The length of the CDR3 is 16 residues. This TCR was recovered from a human donor in a cohort sampled during active COVID-19. The material sequenced was peripheral blood. The rearrangement joins TRBV11-2 to TRBJ2-2; D is perhaps TRBD1 (7 bases). This CDR3 is CASSLRDSRNTGELFF. In DNA, the CDR3 is TGTGCCAGCAGCCTGCGGGACAGTAGGAACACCGGGGAGCTGTTTTTT.